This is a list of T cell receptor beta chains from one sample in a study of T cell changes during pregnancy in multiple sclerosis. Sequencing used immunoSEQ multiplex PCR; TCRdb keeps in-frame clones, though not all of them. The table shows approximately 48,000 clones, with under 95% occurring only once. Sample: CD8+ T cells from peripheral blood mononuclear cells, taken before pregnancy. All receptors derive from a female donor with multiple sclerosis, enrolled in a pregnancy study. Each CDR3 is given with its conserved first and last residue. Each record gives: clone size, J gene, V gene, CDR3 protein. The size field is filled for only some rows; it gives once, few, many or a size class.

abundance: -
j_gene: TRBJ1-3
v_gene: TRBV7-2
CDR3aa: CASSLAGQGASLGNTIYF

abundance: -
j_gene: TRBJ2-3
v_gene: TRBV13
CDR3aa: CASSLRGTNTDTQYF

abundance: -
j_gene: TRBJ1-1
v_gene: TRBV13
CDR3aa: CASSGATEAFF

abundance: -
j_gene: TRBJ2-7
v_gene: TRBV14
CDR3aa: CASSQAPGQGHEQYF

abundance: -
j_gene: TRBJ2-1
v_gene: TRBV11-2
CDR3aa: CASSLYGQENEQFF

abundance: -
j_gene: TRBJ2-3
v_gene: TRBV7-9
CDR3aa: CASRPGQGARPDTQYF

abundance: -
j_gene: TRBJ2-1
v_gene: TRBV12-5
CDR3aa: CASGLGTGRNEQFF

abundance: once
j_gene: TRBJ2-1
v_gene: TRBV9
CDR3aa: CASSAEGTSGDNEQFF

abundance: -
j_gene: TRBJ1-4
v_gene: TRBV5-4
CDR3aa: CASSLERSGGDEKLFF

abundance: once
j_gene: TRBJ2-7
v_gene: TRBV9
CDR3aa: CASSVGDRTSYEQYF

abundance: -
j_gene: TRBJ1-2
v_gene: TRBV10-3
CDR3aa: CAISEEPLYGYTF

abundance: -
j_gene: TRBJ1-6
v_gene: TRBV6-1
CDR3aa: CASSDSSPLHF

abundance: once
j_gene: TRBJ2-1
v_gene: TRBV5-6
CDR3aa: CASSLLYENNEQFF

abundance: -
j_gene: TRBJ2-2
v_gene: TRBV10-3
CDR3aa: CAIRTGSNGELFF

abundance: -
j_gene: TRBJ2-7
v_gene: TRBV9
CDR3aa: CASSVRIQATEQYF

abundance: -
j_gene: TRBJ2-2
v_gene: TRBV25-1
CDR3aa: CASKYRGTGELFF

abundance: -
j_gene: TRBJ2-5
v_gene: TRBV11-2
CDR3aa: CASSKNGRDEETQYF

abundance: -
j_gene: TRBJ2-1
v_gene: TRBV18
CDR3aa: CASSPMDSNEQFF

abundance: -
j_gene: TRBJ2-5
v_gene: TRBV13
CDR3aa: CASSSSYPGLVAQETQYF

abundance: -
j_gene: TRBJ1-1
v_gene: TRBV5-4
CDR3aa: CASSLAQLVNTEAFF

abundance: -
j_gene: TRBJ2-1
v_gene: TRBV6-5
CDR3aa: CASSPRTGTYNEQFF

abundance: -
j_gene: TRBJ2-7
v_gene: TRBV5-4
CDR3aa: CASSLGAGAYEQYF

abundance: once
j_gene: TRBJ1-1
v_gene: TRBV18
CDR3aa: CASSPYREVGPEAFF

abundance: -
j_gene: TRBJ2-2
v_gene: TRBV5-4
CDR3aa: CASSWTGNTGELFF

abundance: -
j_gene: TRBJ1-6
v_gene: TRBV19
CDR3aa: CASRVGGSPLHF

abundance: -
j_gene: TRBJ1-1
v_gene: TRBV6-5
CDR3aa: CASRGAFVSEAFF

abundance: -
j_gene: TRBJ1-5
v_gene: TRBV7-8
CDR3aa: CASSPGTEGEQPQHF

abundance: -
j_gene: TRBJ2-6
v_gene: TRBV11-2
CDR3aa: CASSLSRDRANVLTF

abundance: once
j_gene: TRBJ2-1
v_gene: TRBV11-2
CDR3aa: CASSWTSGGDNEQFF

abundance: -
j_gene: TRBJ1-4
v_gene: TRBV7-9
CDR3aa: CASSRGTAANEKLFF

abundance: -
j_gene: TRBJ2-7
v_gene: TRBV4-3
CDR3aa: CASSQSSGSLYEQYF

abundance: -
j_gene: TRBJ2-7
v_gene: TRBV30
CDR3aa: CAWSALRGLLYEQYF

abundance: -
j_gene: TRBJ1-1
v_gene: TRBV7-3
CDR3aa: CASSLMGGATEAFF

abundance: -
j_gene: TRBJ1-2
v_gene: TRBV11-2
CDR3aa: CASSLGGVGYTF

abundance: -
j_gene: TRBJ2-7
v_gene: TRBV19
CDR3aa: CASSTGTTTYEQYF

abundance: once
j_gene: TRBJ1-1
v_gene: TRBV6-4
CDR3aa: CASSYSAGGYTEAFF

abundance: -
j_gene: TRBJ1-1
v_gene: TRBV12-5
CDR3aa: CASGFGRESTVNTEAFF

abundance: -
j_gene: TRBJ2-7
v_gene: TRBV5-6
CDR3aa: CASSSGQGWYEQYF

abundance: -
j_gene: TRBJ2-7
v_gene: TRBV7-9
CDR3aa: CASSPQDQIHPQRDF

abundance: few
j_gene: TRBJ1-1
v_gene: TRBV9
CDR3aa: CASSAPGQGKAAAAFF